The next 22 T cell receptor beta chains were all read from a single sample in a study of blood T cell repertoires in COVID-19 (dated by TCRdb to the early 2020s). Library creation used the immunoSEQ multiplex PCR assay. The table was pulled from immuneACCESS by TCRdb, which kept in-frame rearrangements only. Such tables lose some clones; where checked, under half of the loss comes from unresolved V genes, and the rest has no known cause. The sample table records about 52,000 clones; roughly 87% of these occur just once. The ten top clones hold more than 15% of the sample. What was sequenced was peripheral blood. These receptors all come from a human donor with active COVID-19. The donor label of this sample is uncertain.

The genes are TRBV28 and TRBJ2-2; 7 nucleotides agree with TRBD2. The germline V gene encodes CDR1 MDHEN and CDR2 SYDVKM. This CDR3 is built from 13 residues. With 9 bases clipped from V and 3 bases from J, the junction kept 4 bases outside the gene matches. The CDR3 region is CASLAGDTGELFF. The CDR3 nucleotides read TGTGCCAGTTTGGCGGGGGACACCGGGGAGCTGTTTTTT. Full variable domain (missing parts from reference TRBV28 and TRBJ2-2): DVKVTQSSRYLVKRTGEKVFLECVQDMDHENMFWYRQDPGLGLRLIYFSYDVKMKEKGDIPEGYSVSREKKERFSLILESASTNQTSMYLCASLAGDTGELFFGEGSRLTVL.

The chain joins TRBV11-3 to TRBJ2-7; 8 bases map to TRBD1. Germline V gives CDR1 SGHNT, CDR2 YENEEA. This CDR3 is built from 20 residues. V gave up 3 bases and J gave up 0 bases; unmatched junction bases: 19. CDR3: CASSLAGKIPGQVFSYEQYF. The CDR3, as DNA: TGTGCCAGCAGCTTGGCAGGGAAAATACCGGGACAGGTTTTCTCCTACGAGCAGTACTTC.

The chain recombines TRBV2 with TRBJ1-2, with D tentatively TRBD1 (6 bases). V lost 7 bases to trimming and J lost 8 bases, with 20 bases between them. The CDR3 is 14 residues long. CDR1 is SNHLY and CDR2 is FYNNEI in the germline V gene. CDR3 amino acids: CASIVFWGRGGYTF. The CDR3, as DNA: TGTGCCAGCATTGTGTTTTGGGGGCGAGGAGGCTACACCTTC.

On this clone: The sample carries other DNA sequences with the same CDR3. The chain links TRBV5-3 to TRBJ2-7; 8 nucleotides align to TRBD1. TRBV5-3 is recorded as an ORF, its role being uncertain. This CDR3 has 19 amino acids. The J segment lost 2 bases and the V segment lost 2 bases, leaving 18 bases of the junction unmatched. The CDR3 region has the DNA TGTGCCAGAAGCTTAGCCGTGACAGGGGCTGCCCTGATTACCTACGAGCAGTACTTC. Translated, it gives CARSLAVTGAALITYEQYF.

This chain uses TRBV2 with TRBJ1-5; TRBD1 might be the D (5 bases). Germline CDR1 reads SNHLY; CDR2 reads FYNNEI. V lost 4 bases, J lost 7 bases, and 11 bases lay in between. The CDR3 length is 13 residues. The CDR3 loop reads CASSGAGRQPQHF. The CDR3 DNA reads TGTGCCAGCAGTGGTGCAGGGAGGCAGCCCCAGCATTTT.

The rearrangement joins TRBV2 to TRBJ1-2, with D possibly matching TRBD1 (6 bases). CDR1 SNHLY and CDR2 FYNNEI come from the germline V gene. CDR3 size: 15 residues. Deletions cut 6 bases from V and 0 bases from J, with 14 bases between. This chain's CDR3 is CASRGGQIANYGYTF. DNA of the CDR3: TGTGCCAGCAGGGGTGGACAGATAGCTAACTATGGCTACACCTTC.

The chain recombines TRBV6-6 with TRBJ1-1; the D gene is possibly TRBD1 (5 bases). The length of the CDR3 is 14 residues. Trimming left V 5 bases short and J 3 bases short, with 13 bases between. Germline loops: CDR1 MNHNY, CDR2 SVGAGI (reference sequence). The CDR3 sequence: CASSARGGDTEAFF. Written as DNA, the CDR3 is TGTGCCAGCAGTGCCCGGGGGGGAGACACTGAAGCTTTCTTT.

CDR3 DNA sequence: TGCGCCAGCAGCCAAGGACTAGCGAGGGTTGGCGGGGAGCTGTTTTTT. Translated, it gives CASSQGLARVGGELFF. The rearrangement joins TRBV4-1 to TRBJ2-2; 8 bases match TRBD2. The CDR3 contains 16 residues. The V and J ends lost 1 base and 7 bases, in that order; junction bases with no gene match: 8. Germline V gives CDR1 MGHRA, CDR2 YSYEKL.

CDR3 nucleotides: TGTGCCAGCAGTGAAAGGGGAGCGGGTGAAAAACTGTTTTTT. This translates into CASSERGAGEKLFF. V gene TRBV2 combines with J gene TRBJ1-4, with a weak D call TRBD1 (5 bases). The V end was cut by 2 bases, the J end by 7 bases, with 11 bases between. This CDR3 is 14 amino acids long. The germline V gene has CDR1 SNHLY and CDR2 FYNNEI.

This clone has just one count. The chain is built from TRBV27 and TRBJ2-7, with 7 bases identical to TRBD1. This CDR3 is 18 amino acids long. Germline loops: CDR1 MNHEY, CDR2 SMNVEV (reference sequence). The V segment lost 5 bases and the J segment 3 bases; nucleotides outside the gene matches: 19. CDR3 residues: CASSPGQVAFNLFYEQYF. CDR3 DNA sequence: TGTGCCAGCAGTCCCGGACAGGTGGCCTTTAACCTCTTCTACGAGCAGTACTTC.

The chain combines TRBV12-5 with TRBJ1-6, with D perhaps TRBD1 (5 bases). The CDR3 spans 16 residues. The V gene lost 6 bases and the J gene lost 7 bases, with 19 bases spanning the gap. CDR1 is LGHNT and CDR2 is FRNRAP in the germline V gene. CDR3 bases: TGTGCTAGTGGCGAAGGAACGGGCAGGACAAATTCACCCCTCCACTTT. Amino acids: CASGEGTGRTNSPLHF.

The chain joins TRBV6-5 to TRBJ1-2; D possibly corresponds to TRBD1 (5 bases). V gave up 0 bases and J gave up 4 bases, with 12 bases separating them. The CDR3 covers 15 residues. Germline lookup yields CDR1 MNHEY and CDR2 SVGAGI. CDR3 in amino acids: CASSYSMGGTYGYTF. The CDR3 region has the DNA TGTGCCAGCAGTTACTCGATGGGCGGGACCTATGGCTACACCTTC.

V is TRBV7-2 and J is TRBJ2-7, with 7 bases identical to TRBD2. Per germline, CDR1 SGHTA and CDR2 FQGNSA. Trimming removed 0 bases from V and 5 bases from J; junction bases left unmatched: 4. This CDR3 is built from 14 residues. CDR3 protein: CASSLAGGYDEQYF. The CDR3 region has the DNA TGTGCCAGCAGCTTAGCCGGGGGGTACGACGAGCAGTACTTC.

The chain joins TRBV3-1 (or the pseudogene TRBV3-2) to TRBJ2-7, with a possible D match to TRBD1 (5 bases). In germline, CDR1 is LGHDT, CDR2 YNNKEL (reference sequence). V was cut by 3 bases and J by 6 bases, with 18 bases left in between. CDR3 length: 15 amino acids. CDR3 protein: CASSHQGRAALEQYF. The CDR3 DNA reads TGTGCCAGCAGCCATCAGGGCAGGGCGGCCCTCGAGCAGTACTTC.

The rearrangement uses TRBV6-2 or TRBV6-3 and TRBJ1-5; D call uncertain. The V end lost 2 bases, the J end lost 7 bases, and 9 bases lay between the germline ends. The CDR3 consists of 13 residues. CDR1 is MNHEY and CDR2 is SVGEGT in the germline V gene. In nucleotides, the CDR3 is TGTGCCAGCAGTTACGAGGGTGAGCAGCCCCAGCATTTT. Translation: CASSYEGEQPQHF.

The genes are TRBV24-1 and TRBJ2-3; 14 bases map to TRBD2. Germline lookup yields CDR1 KGHDR and CDR2 SFDVKD. Unmatched junction bases numbered 7, after V lost 4 bases and J lost 5 bases. The CDR3 spans 17 residues. The CDR3 region has the DNA TGTGCCACCAGTGACCCCGGACTAGCGGGGGGCCGAGATACGCAGTATTTT. It is translated as CATSDPGLAGGRDTQYF.

The chain uses TRBV25-1 and TRBJ2-7, with D tentatively TRBD1 (7 bases). CDR1 MGHDK and CDR2 SYGVNS come from the germline V gene. V was cut by 2 bases and J by 6 bases, with 20 bases left in between. The CDR3 is 16 residues long. CDR3 sequence (DNA): TGTGCCAGCAGTGAAGAAGGGCAGGGGGGCGGTAGCGAGCAGTACTTC. It codes for CASSEEGQGGGSEQYF.

This sequence joins TRBV4-3 and TRBJ2-5; D perhaps matches TRBD1 (5 bases). Germline loops: CDR1 LGHNA, CDR2 YSLEER. The V end lost 0 bases, the J end lost 2 bases, and 19 bases lay between the germline ends. This CDR3 comprises 18 residues. CDR3 protein: CASSQEKGAPGPQETQYF. The CDR3 nucleotides read TGCGCCAGCAGCCAAGAGAAAGGGGCCCCCGGCCCGCAAGAGACCCAGTACTTC.

CDR3 protein: CASSQRQGRTEAFF. The CDR3 region has the DNA TGTGCCAGCAGCCAGCGACAGGGGCGGACTGAAGCTTTCTTT. The chain links TRBV11-2 to TRBJ1-1, with 8 bases aligning to TRBD1. CDR3 length: 14 residues. V lost 5 bases to trimming and J lost 5 bases; unmatched junction nucleotides: 7. From germline, CDR1 is SGHAT and CDR2 FQNNGV.

This sequence joins TRBV4-1 and TRBJ2-5, with D maybe TRBD1 (5 bases). V was shortened by 3 bases and J by 6 bases, with 23 bases between the two germline ends. Germline CDR1 is MGHRA and CDR2 is YSYEKL. The CDR3 covers 17 residues. The DNA for the CDR3 is TGCGCCAGCAGCCAGAGTGACTTTGGGCCCTCAGGGCAGACCCAGTACTTC. Translated: CASSQSDFGPSGQTQYF.

V usage is TRBV4-1 and J usage is TRBJ1-1, with TRBD1 as a possible D gene (6 bases). V shed 4 bases and J shed 7 bases, with 10 bases lying between them. The length of the CDR3 is 12 residues. Germline V lookup: CDR1 MGHRA, CDR2 YSYEKL. The CDR3 bases are TGCGCCAGCAGCCCGCAGGGGAATGAAGCTTTCTTT. This gives the protein CASSPQGNEAFF.

V and J are TRBV6-2 or TRBV6-3 and TRBJ2-6, with TRBD1 matching 7 bases. The CDR3 spans 15 residues. The V gene's germline CDR1 is MNHEY and CDR2 SVGEGT. The V and J ends lost 5 bases and 2 bases, in that order; junction bases with no gene match: 3. CDR3 loop: CASSPTGAGANVLTF. The CDR3 DNA reads TGTGCCAGCAGTCCCACAGGGGCTGGGGCCAACGTCCTGACTTTC.